This T cell receptor (beta chain) comes out of a study of cytomegalovirus exposure and HLA in healthy donors. About the study: Of all 400 or so donors who were genotyped, roughly 81% belonged to the Caucasian-associated ancestry cluster. Notes on the study in general: TCR beta chains numbering approximately 150 were designated cytomegalovirus-associated. Other equally common chains were less clonally expanded than HLA-associated TCR beta chains, a later analysis showed.

A multiplex PCR was run with 60 Vbeta primers and 13 Jbeta primers. Measured with immunoSEQ multiplex PCR; TCRdb has only the in-frame clones, and not every one. The data show fewer than 200,000 clones, with approximately 77% seen just once and about 1.5% held by the top ten. Looked up from germline, CDR1 is MGHDK and CDR2 is SYGVNS. This CDR3 spans 14 amino acids. Note on this clone: Its antigen is as yet unknown.

The TCR sequence derives from a male donor in good health and CMV-seronegative. The sample comprised PBMCs. The chain couples TRBV25-1 to TRBJ2-5; TRBD1 is a possible D gene (5 bases). The DNA end is a closer match to TRBJ2-7, so the J assignment may be wrong. The CDR3 coding sequence is TGTGCCAGCAGTGTTCAGGGATTACACTACGAGCAGTACTTC. The encoded protein is CASSVQGLHYEQYF.